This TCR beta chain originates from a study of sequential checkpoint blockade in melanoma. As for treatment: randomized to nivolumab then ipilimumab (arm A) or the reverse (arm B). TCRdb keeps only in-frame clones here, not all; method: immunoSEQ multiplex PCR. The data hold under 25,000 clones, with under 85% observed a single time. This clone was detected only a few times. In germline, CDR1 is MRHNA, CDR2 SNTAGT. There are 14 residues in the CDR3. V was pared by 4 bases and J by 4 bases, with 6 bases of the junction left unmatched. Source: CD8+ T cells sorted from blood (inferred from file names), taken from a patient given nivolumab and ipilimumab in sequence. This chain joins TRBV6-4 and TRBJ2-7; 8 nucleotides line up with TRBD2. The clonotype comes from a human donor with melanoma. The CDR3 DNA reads TGTGCCAGCAGTGTAGACGGGACTAGTTACGAGCAGTACTTC. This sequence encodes CASSVDGTSYEQYF.